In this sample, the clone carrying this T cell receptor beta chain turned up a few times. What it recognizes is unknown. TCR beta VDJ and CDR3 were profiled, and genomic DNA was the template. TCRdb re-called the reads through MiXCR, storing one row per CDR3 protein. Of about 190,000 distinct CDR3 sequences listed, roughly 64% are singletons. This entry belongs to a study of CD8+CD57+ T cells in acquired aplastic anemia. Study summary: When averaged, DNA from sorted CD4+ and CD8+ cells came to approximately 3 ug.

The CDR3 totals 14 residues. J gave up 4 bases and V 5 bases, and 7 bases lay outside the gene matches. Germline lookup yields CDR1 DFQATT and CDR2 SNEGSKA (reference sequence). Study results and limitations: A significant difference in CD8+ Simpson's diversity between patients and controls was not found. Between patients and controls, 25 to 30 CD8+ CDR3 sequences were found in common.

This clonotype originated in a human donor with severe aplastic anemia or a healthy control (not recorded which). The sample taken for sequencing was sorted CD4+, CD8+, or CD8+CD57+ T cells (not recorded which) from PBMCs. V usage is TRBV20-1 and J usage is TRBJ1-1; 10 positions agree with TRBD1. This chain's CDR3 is CSARTGGRGTEAFF. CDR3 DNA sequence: TGCAGTGCTCGGACAGGGGGACGGGGCACTGAAGCTTTCTTT.